This T cell receptor (beta chain) derives from a study of cytomegalovirus exposure and HLA in healthy donors. Overall study results and limits: A cluster of highly shared sequence variants was likely a sequencing artifact. Association of around 17,000 TCR beta sequences with HLA alleles was found at 0.05 false discovery rate in a later analysis.

Concerning this clone: Its antigen is currently unknown.

PCR was performed using 60 Vbeta and 13 Jbeta primers. Assay: immunoSEQ multiplex PCR; the TCRdb copy retains only in-frame clones and omits some. The profile covers 150,000 to 200,000 clones, with approximately 70% appearing a single time and about 7% taken by the ten largest. Sequencing was carried out using PBMCs. The TCR sequence derives from a man aged 35 to 55 in good health and CMV-seropositive.

As DNA, the CDR3 is TGTGCCAGTAGTATCCAGACACCCGCGAACACTGAAGCTTTCTTT. Its protein product is CASSIQTPANTEAFF. The V and J genes are TRBV19 and TRBJ1-1, with no clear D. V lost 3 bases and J lost 1, with 12 bases in between. The CDR3 extends over 15 amino acids. Germline V gene lookup returns CDR1 LNHDA and CDR2 SQIVND (reference sequence). The complete variable domain, with remaining parts taken from reference TRBV19 and TRBJ1-1, reads DGGITQSPKYLFRKEGQNVTLSCEQNLNHDAMYWYRQDPGQGLRLIYYSQIVNDFQKGDIAEGYSVSREKKESFPLTVTSAQKNPTAFYLCASSIQTPANTEAFFGQGTRLTVV.